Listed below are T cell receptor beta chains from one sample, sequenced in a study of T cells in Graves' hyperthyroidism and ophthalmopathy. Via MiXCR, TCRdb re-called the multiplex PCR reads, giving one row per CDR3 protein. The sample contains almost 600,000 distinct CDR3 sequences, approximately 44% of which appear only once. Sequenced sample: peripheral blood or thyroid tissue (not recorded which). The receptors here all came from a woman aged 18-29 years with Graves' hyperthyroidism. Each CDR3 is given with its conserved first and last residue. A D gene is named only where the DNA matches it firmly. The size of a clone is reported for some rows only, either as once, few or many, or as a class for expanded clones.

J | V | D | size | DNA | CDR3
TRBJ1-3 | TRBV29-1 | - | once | TGCAGCGTGGGGGAGGTTGGAAACACCATATATTTT | CSVGEVGNTIYF
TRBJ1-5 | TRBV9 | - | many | TGTGCCAGCAGCCCAGGGTTGAGCAATCAGCCCCAGCATTTT | CASSPGLSNQPQHF
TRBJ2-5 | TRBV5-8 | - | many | TGTGCCAGCAGCTTGCTGGGAGGGGGCTTCCAGGAGACCCAGTACTTC | CASSLLGGGFQETQYF
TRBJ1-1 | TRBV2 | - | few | TGTGCCAGCAATCGGGACACTGAAGCTTTCTTT | CASNRDTEAFF
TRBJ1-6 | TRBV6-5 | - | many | TGTGCCACCCGACGGGGATCCTATAATTCACCCCTCCACTTT | CATRRGSYNSPLHF
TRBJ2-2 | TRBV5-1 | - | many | TGCGCCAGCAGCTTGGCTCTCCAGGGGTACAGATCGAACACCGGGGAGCTGTTTTTT | CASSLALQGYRSNTGELFF
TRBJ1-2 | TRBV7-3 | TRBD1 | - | TGTGCCAGCAGCTTAACGGGACAGACAACGTATGGCTACACCTTC | CASSLTGQTTYGYTF
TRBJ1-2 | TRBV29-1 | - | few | TGCAGCGTTGTTCCGCAGGGTGGGGACTACACCTTC | CSVVPQGGDYTF
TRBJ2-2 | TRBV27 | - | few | TGTGCCAGCAGTTTGAGCGGTTCGGCCACCGGGGAGCTGTTTTTT | CASSLSGSATGELFF
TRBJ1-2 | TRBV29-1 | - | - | TGCAGCACTGAGGACGTCAACTATGGCTACACCTTC | CSTEDVNYGYTF